Listed here are 19 T cell receptor beta chains from one sample, sequenced in a study of cytomegalovirus exposure and HLA in healthy donors. The table came from immunoSEQ multiplex PCR; TCRdb's copy has only in-frame clones and leaves some out. The repertoire holds 120,000 to 150,000 clones, with about 89% as singletons. Specimen: PBMCs. All receptors derive from a woman younger than 35 in good health and CMV-seropositive.

The chain has TRBV15 and TRBJ2-7; 11 bases align to TRBD1. Germline assignment: CDR1 LNHNV and CDR2 YYDKDF (reference sequence). The trim removed 0 bases at V and 0 bases at J, leaving 7 bases unmatched. The length of the CDR3 is 18 residues. This CDR3 reads CATSRDYLGTGGSYEQYF. The CDR3 DNA sequence: TGTGCCACCAGCAGAGATTATCTAGGGACAGGGGGCTCCTACGAGCAGTACTTC.

The chain employs TRBV9 and TRBJ2-2; D ambiguous. This CDR3 has 13 residues. The ends were cut back, 4 bases at V and 7 bases at J, with 11 bases in the middle. Germline assignment: CDR1 SGDLS and CDR2 YYNGEE. This CDR3 is CASSPFRGGELFF. The CDR3 DNA is TGTGCCAGCAGCCCGTTCAGAGGCGGGGAGCTGTTTTTT.

This rearrangement joins TRBV5-6 to TRBJ1-3, with a possible D match to TRBD1 (5 bases). The CDR3 spans 15 residues. Germline lookup yields CDR1 SGHDT and CDR2 YYEEEE. The germline V and J ends were trimmed by 5 bases and 0 bases, with 12 bases remaining between them. CDR3 sequence: CASSQGLHSGNTIYF. As DNA, the CDR3 is TGTGCCAGCAGTCAGGGACTGCACTCTGGAAACACCATATATTTT.

V is TRBV2 and J is TRBJ2-3, with TRBD1 matching 8 bases. This CDR3 has 13 residues. Looked up from germline, CDR1 is SNHLY and CDR2 is FYNNEI. The trim removed 6 bases at V and 6 bases at J, leaving 5 bases unmatched. Here the CDR3 reads CASSPGQADTQYF. The CDR3 DNA sequence: TGTGCCAGCAGCCCGGGACAGGCGGATACGCAGTATTTT.

The rearrangement uses TRBV28 and TRBJ2-3, with a weak D call TRBD1 (6 bases). The V gene lost 7 bases and the J gene lost 4 bases, with 15 bases spanning the gap. There are 14 residues in the CDR3. CDR1 and CDR2 (germline): MDHEN, SYDVKM. The CDR3 sequence is CASKIRGGPDTQYF. The CDR3 nucleotides are TGTGCCAGCAAGATCAGAGGGGGACCAGATACGCAGTATTTT.

This rearrangement joins TRBV4-1 to TRBJ2-6, with D possibly TRBD2 on 5 matching bases. Germline V gives CDR1 MGHRA, CDR2 YSYEKL. The CDR3 extends over 15 amino acids. Trimming cost V 6 bases and J 0 bases, with 9 bases left between them. The CDR3 bases are TGCGCCAGCAGAAGGGAGAGCTCTGGGGCCAACGTCCTGACTTTC. Translation: CASRRESSGANVLTF.

CDR3 nucleotide sequence: TGTGCCAGCCGCGGCCGCACGGAGACCCAGTACTTC. It specifies CASRGRTETQYF. The genes are TRBV13 and TRBJ2-5; D call uncertain. Trimming left V 8 bases short and J 5 bases short, with 12 bases between. The CDR3 runs 12 residues. Germline V gives CDR1 PRHDT, CDR2 FYEKMQ (reference sequence).

This clone was picked up one time. V is TRBV19 and J is TRBJ2-7; D perhaps matches TRBD2 (6 bases). Looked up from germline, CDR1 is LNHDA and CDR2 is SQIVND (reference sequence). The ends were cut back, 6 bases at V and 7 bases at J, with 16 bases in the middle. This CDR3 comprises 13 residues. The CDR3 sequence is CASSWGSRGEQYF. The CDR3 nucleotides are TGTGCCAGTAGCTGGGGGTCCCGGGGGGAGCAGTACTTC. Complete variable domain (other parts from reference TRBV19 and TRBJ2-7): DGGITQSPKYLFRKEGQNVTLSCEQNLNHDAMYWYRQDPGQGLRLIYYSQIVNDFQKGDIAEGYSVSREKKESFPLTVTSAQKNPTAFYLCASSWGSRGEQYFGPGTRLTVT.

This chain connects TRBV30 to TRBJ1-3; D remains ambiguous. The CDR3 contains 14 residues. The V gene's germline CDR1 is GTSNPN and CDR2 SVGIG (reference sequence). Trimming stripped 0 bases from V and 4 bases from J, with 10 bases between. CDR3 in DNA: TGTGCCTGGAGTGTACTACGGAGCGGAAACACCATATATTTT. The encoded protein is CAWSVLRSGNTIYF. Full variable domain (remainder filled in from reference TRBV30 and TRBJ1-3): SQTIHQWPATLVQPVGSPLSLECTVEGTSNPNLYWYRQAAGRGLQLLFYSVGIGQISSEVPQNLSASRPQDRQFILSSKKLLLSDSGFYLCAWSVLRSGNTIYFGEGSWLTVV.

The V gene is TRBV6-4, the J gene TRBJ2-6; D unclear. The V end was cut by 2 bases, the J end by 0 bases, with 5 bases between. The CDR3 contains 15 residues. CDR1 is MRHNA and CDR2 is SNTAGT in the germline V gene. CDR3 sequence reads: CASSDRSSGANVLTF. The CDR3 nucleotides are TGTGCCAGCAGTGACAGGAGCTCTGGGGCCAACGTCCTGACTTTC.

This clone was counted only a few times. V gene TRBV11-3 combines with J gene TRBJ1-1; D uncertain. Trimming removed 2 bases at V and 5 bases at J, with 6 bases between. Germline V lookup: CDR1 SGHNT, CDR2 YENEEA. CDR3 length: 12 amino acids. The CDR3 sequence is CASSLLSTEAFF. The CDR3 DNA reads TGTGCCAGCAGCTTACTTAGTACTGAAGCTTTCTTT.

The V and J genes are TRBV30 and TRBJ1-5; TRBD1 agrees at 11 bases. Unmatched junction bases numbered 7, after V lost 0 bases and J lost 6 bases. This CDR3 contains 16 residues. The germline V gene encodes CDR1 GTSNPN and CDR2 SVGIG (reference sequence). The CDR3 DNA reads TGTGCCTGGAGTGTCCGGGACAGGGGGTTTCGTCAGCCCCAGCATTTT. Residues: CAWSVRDRGFRQPQHF.

The genes are TRBV10-1 and TRBJ2-7, with 10 bases lining up with TRBD2. CDR3 length: 16 amino acids. V shed 6 bases, J shed 2 bases, and the junction held 10 bases outside the gene matches. Germline CDR1 reads WNHNN; CDR2 reads SYGVQD (reference sequence). CDR3 bases: TGCGCCAGCAGAAAACGACTAGCGGGCCTAACCTACGAGCAGTACTTC. This gives the protein CASRKRLAGLTYEQYF.

This sequence joins TRBV11-1 and TRBJ2-2, with D possibly matching TRBD1 (6 bases). Trimming took 4 bases from V and 9 from J, leaving 12 bases between them. Germline CDR1 and CDR2: SGHAT and FQDESV (reference sequence). The CDR3 extends over 13 amino acids. Here the CDR3 reads CASSSTGGRELFF. CDR3 DNA sequence: TGTGCCAGCAGCTCGACAGGCGGGCGGGAGCTGTTTTTT.

The rearrangement links TRBV15 to TRBJ1-2, with D unresolved. Germline V gives CDR1 LNHNV, CDR2 YYDKDF (reference sequence). The CDR3 runs to 15 residues. V was shortened by 1 base and J by 0 bases, with 9 bases between the two germline ends. This CDR3 is CATSRVPGSNYGYTF. CDR3 bases: TGTGCCACCAGCAGAGTCCCAGGATCTAACTATGGCTACACCTTC.

This chain uses TRBV6-1 with TRBJ2-7, with D perhaps TRBD2 (5 bases). The germline V gene encodes CDR1 MNHNS and CDR2 SASEGT. The CDR3 spans 15 residues. The ends were cut back, 7 bases at V and 5 bases at J, with 21 bases in the middle. The CDR3: CASTRRGLFTHEQYF. In nucleotides, the CDR3 is TGTGCCAGCACCCGACGCGGACTTTTTACCCACGAGCAGTACTTC.

This sequence joins TRBV7-9 and TRBJ2-7, with 10 bases that match TRBD1. The ends lost 5 bases at V and 6 bases at J; junction bases unmatched: 10. The germline gives CDR1 SEHNR, CDR2 FQNEAQ (reference sequence). The CDR3 spans 15 residues. In DNA, the CDR3 is TGTGCCAGCAGCCTCTCCGGGACAGGGGACGGCGAGCAGTACTTC. This codes for CASSLSGTGDGEQYF.

This chain uses TRBV7-2 with TRBJ2-5; TRBD2 agrees at 11 bases. Germline V CDR1 and CDR2: SGHTA, FQGNSA. Trimming cost V 5 bases and J 3 bases; bases outside gene matches: 2. The CDR3 has 14 residues. For the CDR3, the DNA is TGTGCCAGCAGCAAGGGACTAGCGGAAGAGACCCAGTACTTC. This translates into CASSKGLAEETQYF. The full variable domain, its missing parts supplied by reference TRBV7-2 and TRBJ2-5, is GAGVSQSPSNKVTEKGKDVELRCDPISGHTALYWYRQSLGQGLEFLIYFQGNSAPDKSGLPSDRFSAERTGGSVSTLTIQRTQQEDSAVYLCASSKGLAEETQYFGPGTRLLVL.

Here the CDR3 DNA reads TGTGCCAGCTCACCAGACACAGGTTTCTCTGGAAACACCATATATTTT. Its protein is CASSPDTGFSGNTIYF. V and J are TRBV18 and TRBJ1-3, with a weak D call TRBD1 (5 bases). The length of the CDR3 is 16 residues. The V and J ends lost 2 bases and 0 bases respectively, with 11 bases between them. Germline V lookup: CDR1 KGHSH, CDR2 LQKENI. Using reference TRBV18 and TRBJ1-3 for the parts outside the CDR3, the full variable domain is NAGVMQNPRHLVRRRGQEARLRCSPMKGHSHVYWYRQLPEEGLKFMVYLQKENIIDESGMPKERFSAEFPKEGPSILRIQQVVRGDSAAYFCASSPDTGFSGNTIYFGEGSWLTVV.